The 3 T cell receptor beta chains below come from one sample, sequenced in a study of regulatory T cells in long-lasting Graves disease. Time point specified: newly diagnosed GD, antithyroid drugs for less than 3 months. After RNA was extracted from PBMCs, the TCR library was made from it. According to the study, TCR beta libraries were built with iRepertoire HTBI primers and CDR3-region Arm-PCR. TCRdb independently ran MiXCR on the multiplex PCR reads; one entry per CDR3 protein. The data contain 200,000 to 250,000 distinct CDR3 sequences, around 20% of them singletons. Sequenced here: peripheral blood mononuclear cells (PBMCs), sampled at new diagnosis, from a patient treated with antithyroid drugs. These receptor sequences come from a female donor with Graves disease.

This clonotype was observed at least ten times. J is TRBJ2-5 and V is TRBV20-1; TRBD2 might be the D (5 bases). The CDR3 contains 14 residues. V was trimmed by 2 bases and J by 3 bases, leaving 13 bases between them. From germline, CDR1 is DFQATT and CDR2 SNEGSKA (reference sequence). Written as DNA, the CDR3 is TGCAGTGCTAGACATGGGGAGCAAGAAGAGACCCAGTACTTC. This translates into CSARHGEQEETQYF.

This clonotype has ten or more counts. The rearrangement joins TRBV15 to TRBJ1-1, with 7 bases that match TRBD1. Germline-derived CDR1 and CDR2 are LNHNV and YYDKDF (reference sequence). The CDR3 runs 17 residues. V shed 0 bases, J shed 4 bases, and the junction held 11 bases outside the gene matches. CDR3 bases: TGTGCCACCAGCAGAGATAAGTCCAGGGGGAAGAGCACTGAAGCTTTCTTT. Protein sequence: CATSRDKSRGKSTEAFF.

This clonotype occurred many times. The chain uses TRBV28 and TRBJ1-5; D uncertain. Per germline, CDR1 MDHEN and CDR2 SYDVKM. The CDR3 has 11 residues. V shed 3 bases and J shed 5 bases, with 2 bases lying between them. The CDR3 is CASSFDQPQHF. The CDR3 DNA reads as TGTGCCAGCAGTTTCGATCAGCCCCAGCATTTT.